A selection of T cell receptor beta chains follows, all from one sample in a study of blood T cell repertoires in COVID-19. Here immunoSEQ multiplex PCR was the method, and the copy in TCRdb shows in-frame clones only, minus some. This sample has about 56,000 clones, with about 91% found just once. Sequences were obtained from peripheral blood. The receptor source for this set is a woman aged 55-69 years with COVID-19, enrolled during active disease. Each CDR3 is given without its conserved first and last residue.

v_call	j_call	cdr3_aa
TRBV3-1/TRBV3-2	TRBJ2-3	ASSQDPYPPQASSTDTQY
TRBV27	TRBJ2-7	ASRTDSDEQY
TRBV9	TRBJ1-3	ASSVGSLGNTIY
TRBV28	TRBJ1-4	ASGRRREKLF
TRBV4-1	TRBJ2-3	ASSQDRDSTGTDTQY
TRBV9	TRBJ2-1	ASSTTSARSYNEQF
TRBV30	TRBJ2-2	AWLQGEELF
TRBV28	TRBJ2-7	ASSPPRTEYEQY
TRBV2	TRBJ2-3	ASTVDRATDTQY
TRBV10-3	TRBJ2-5	AIRERDRGQETQY
TRBV5-1	TRBJ1-2	ASSFDGTGDGYT
TRBV27	TRBJ2-2	ASSFPGGGELF
TRBV5-1	TRBJ2-1	ASSNGTSYNEQF
TRBV11-2	TRBJ1-3	ASSFTTGSSGNTIY
TRBV7-9	TRBJ1-2	ASSLGTGINFYGYT
TRBV11-3	TRBJ1-1	ASSQRASYTEAF
TRBV10-3	TRBJ2-2	AISPGTGDAGELF
TRBV7-8	TRBJ1-1	ASSLEEGIGAF
TRBV7-2	TRBJ2-5	ASSPGWTGGGETQY
TRBV18	TRBJ1-4	ASSPFLPGTEEKLF
TRBV10-2	TRBJ1-5	ASTLYSTSRYNQPQH
TRBV11-3	TRBJ1-1	ASSLEDWGVNTEAF
TRBV5-5	TRBJ2-5	ASSLESSSETQY
TRBV12-2	TRBJ1-3	ASRRSCGHGNTIY
TRBV5-1	TRBJ1-6	ASSLVRGSPLH
TRBV4-1	TRBJ2-7	ASSQVPSGDSYEQY
TRBV18	TRBJ2-1	ASGRDLSEQF
TRBV5-1	TRBJ2-2	ASSPEDVPGELF
TRBV7-9	TRBJ1-6	ASSLTGTGNNSPLH
TRBV19	TRBJ2-6	ASSEFPRSGANVLT
TRBV6-6	TRBJ2-1	ASNARGQSNEQF
TRBV6-5	TRBJ1-6	ASSRDRETSPLH
TRBV28	TRBJ1-5	ASRQGWQPQH
TRBV27	TRBJ1-5	ASSLAAFGTQH
TRBV28	TRBJ1-6	ASWASNSPLH
TRBV5-1	TRBJ2-5	ASRVGLTYQETQY
TRBV13	TRBJ2-3	ASSLGAGTSGRADTQY
TRBV6-6	TRBJ1-5	ASSYLQSNSNQPQH
TRBV4-3	TRBJ1-4	ASSQDGRGTLNEKLF
TRBV7-9	TRBJ2-3	ASSPRGDTQY
TRBV4-1	TRBJ1-2	ASSQEGAAYGYT
TRBV4-1	TRBJ2-7	ASSQDRGRSYEQY
TRBV5-6	TRBJ2-4	ASSFPGTLAKNIQY
TRBV3-1/TRBV3-2	TRBJ1-5	ASSQDGQPQH
TRBV5-5	TRBJ1-1	ASSWTLTVNTEAF
TRBV28	TRBJ2-7	ASRPQGAGGYEQY